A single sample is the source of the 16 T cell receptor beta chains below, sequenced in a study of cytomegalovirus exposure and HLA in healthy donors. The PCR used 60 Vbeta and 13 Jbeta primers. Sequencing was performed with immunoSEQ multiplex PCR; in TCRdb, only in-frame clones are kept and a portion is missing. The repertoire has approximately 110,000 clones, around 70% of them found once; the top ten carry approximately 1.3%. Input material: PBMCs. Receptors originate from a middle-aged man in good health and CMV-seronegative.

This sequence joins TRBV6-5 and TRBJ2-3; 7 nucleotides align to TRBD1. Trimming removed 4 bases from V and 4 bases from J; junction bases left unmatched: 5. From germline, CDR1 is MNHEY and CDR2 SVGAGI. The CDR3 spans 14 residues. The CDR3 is CASSLTGAADTQYF. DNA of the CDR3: TGTGCCAGCAGTTTAACAGGGGCCGCAGATACGCAGTATTTT.

CDR3 protein: CASSIQDRAALYGYTF. The CDR3 coding sequence is TGTGCCAGTAGTATCCAGGACAGGGCGGCCCTCTATGGCTACACCTTC. V is TRBV19 and J is TRBJ1-2, with 8 bases that match TRBD1. Germline V gene lookup returns CDR1 LNHDA and CDR2 SQIVND (reference sequence). CDR3 length equals 16 residues. V dropped 3 bases and J dropped 4; count of bases not matched to a gene: 10.

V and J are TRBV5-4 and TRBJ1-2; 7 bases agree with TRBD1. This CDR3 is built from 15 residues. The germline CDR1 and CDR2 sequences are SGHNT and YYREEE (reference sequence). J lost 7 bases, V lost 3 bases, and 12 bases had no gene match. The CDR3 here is CASSSMTGYDGGYTF. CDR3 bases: TGTGCCAGCAGCTCCATGACAGGGTATGACGGTGGCTACACCTTC.

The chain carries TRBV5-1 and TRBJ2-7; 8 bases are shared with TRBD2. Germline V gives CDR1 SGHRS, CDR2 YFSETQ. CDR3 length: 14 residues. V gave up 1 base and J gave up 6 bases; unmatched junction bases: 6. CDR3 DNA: TGCGCCAGCAGCTTGACAGCGGGAGCTGGCGAGCAGTACTTC. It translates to CASSLTAGAGEQYF.

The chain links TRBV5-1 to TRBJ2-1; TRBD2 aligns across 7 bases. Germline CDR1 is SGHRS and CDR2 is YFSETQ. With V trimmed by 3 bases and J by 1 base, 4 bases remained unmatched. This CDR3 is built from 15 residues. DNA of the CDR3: TGCGCCAGCAGCTCTAGCGGCGTATCCTACAATGAGCAGTTCTTC. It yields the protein CASSSSGVSYNEQFF.

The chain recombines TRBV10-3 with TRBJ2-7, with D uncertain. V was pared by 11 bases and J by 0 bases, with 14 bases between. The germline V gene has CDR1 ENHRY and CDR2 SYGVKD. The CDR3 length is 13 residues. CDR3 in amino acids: CAGSAASSYEQYF. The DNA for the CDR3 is TGTGCCGGGTCTGCGGCAAGCTCCTACGAGCAGTACTTC.

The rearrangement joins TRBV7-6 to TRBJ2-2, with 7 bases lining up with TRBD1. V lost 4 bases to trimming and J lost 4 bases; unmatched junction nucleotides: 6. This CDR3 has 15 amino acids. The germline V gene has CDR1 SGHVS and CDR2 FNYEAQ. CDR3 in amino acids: CASSYRGLGTGELFF. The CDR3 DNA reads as TGTGCCAGCAGCTACAGGGGTCTGGGCACCGGGGAGCTGTTTTTT.

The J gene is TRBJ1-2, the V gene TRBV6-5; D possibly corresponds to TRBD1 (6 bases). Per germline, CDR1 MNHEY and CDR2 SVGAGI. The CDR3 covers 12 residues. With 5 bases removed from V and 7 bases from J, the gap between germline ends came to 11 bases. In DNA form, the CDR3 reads TGTGCCAGCAGTAAGGACAGCCTTGGCTACACCTTC. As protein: CASSKDSLGYTF.

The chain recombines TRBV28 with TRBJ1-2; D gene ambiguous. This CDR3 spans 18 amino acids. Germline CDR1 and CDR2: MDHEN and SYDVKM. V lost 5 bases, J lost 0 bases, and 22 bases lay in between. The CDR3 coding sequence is TGTGCCAGCAGTGTGTGGTCAGGTGGCAGGCGGGCTAACTATGGCTACACCTTC. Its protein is CASSVWSGGRRANYGYTF.

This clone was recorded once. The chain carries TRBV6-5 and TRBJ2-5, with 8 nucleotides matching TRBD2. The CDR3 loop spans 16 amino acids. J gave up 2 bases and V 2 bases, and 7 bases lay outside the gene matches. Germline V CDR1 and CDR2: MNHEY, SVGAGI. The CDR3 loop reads CASSYGLAGGQETQYF. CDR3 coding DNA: TGTGCCAGCAGTTACGGGCTAGCGGGTGGTCAAGAGACCCAGTACTTC.

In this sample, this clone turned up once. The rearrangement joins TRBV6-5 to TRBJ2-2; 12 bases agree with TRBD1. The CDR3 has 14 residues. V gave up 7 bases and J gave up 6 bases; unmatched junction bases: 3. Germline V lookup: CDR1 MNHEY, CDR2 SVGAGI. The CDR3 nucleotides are TGTGCCAGCACCCGGGACAGGGGGCCCGGGGAGCTGTTTTTT. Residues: CASTRDRGPGELFF.

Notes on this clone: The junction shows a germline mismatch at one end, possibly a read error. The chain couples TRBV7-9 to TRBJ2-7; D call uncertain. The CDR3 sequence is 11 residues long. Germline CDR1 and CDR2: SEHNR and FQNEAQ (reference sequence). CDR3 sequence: CSSSLISEQYF. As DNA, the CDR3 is TGTTCCAGCAGCTTAATCTCCGAGCAGTACTTC.

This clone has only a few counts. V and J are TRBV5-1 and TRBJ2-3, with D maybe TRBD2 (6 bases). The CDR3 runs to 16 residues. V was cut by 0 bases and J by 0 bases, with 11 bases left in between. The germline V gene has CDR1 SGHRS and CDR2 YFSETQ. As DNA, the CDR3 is TGCGCCAGCAGCTTGGGTACCCTAGCGAGCACAGATACGCAGTATTTT. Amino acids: CASSLGTLASTDTQYF.

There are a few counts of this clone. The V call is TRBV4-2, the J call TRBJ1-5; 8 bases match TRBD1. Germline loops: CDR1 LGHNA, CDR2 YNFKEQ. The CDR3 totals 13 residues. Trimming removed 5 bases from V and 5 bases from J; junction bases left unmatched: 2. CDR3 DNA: TGTGCCAGCAGCGGACAGGGTCATCAGCCCCAGCATTTT. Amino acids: CASSGQGHQPQHF.

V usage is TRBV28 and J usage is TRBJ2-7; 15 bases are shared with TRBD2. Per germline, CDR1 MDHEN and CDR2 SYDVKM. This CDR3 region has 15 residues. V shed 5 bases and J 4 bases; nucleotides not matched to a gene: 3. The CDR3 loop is CASSTGTSGGYEQYF. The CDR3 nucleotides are TGTGCCAGCAGTACGGGGACTAGCGGGGGGTACGAGCAGTACTTC. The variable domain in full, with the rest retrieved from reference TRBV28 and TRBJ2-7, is DVKVTQSSRYLVKRTGEKVFLECVQDMDHENMFWYRQDPGLGLRLIYFSYDVKMKEKGDIPEGYSVSREKKERFSLILESASTNQTSMYLCASSTGTSGGYEQYFGPGTRLTVT.

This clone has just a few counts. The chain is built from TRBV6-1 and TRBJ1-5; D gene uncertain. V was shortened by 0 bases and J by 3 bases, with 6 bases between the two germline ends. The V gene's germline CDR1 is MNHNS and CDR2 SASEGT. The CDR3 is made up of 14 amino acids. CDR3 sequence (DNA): TGTGCCAGCAGTGAAGCCCGAGCCAATCAGCCCCAGCATTTT. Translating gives CASSEARANQPQHF.